Listed below are T cell receptor beta chains from one sample, sequenced in a study of T-cell memory formation after mild COVID-19. TCRdb reanalysed the 5' RACE reads using MiXCR and keeps one entry per CDR3 protein. The table includes approximately 350,000 distinct CDR3 sequences, under 15% detected once. Sample: PBMCs or a T cell subset sorted from them (not recorded which). The origin of the receptors is a man younger than 30 who had mild COVID-19 (a few samples of this study predate the infection). Cell type and time point are not known. CDR3s include the opening cysteine and the closing phenylalanine or tryptophan. Each record gives: clone size, D gene, V gene, J gene, CDR3 protein. D genes are given only for firm matches. The size of a clone is reported for some rows only, either as once, few or many, or as a class for expanded clones.

abundance: few
d_gene: NA
v_gene: TRBV5-5
j_gene: TRBJ1-6
CDR3aa: CASSSGRWGSNSPLHF

abundance: many
d_gene: NA
v_gene: TRBV6-5
j_gene: TRBJ1-1
CDR3aa: CASSYYSVGTEAFF

abundance: NA
d_gene: NA
v_gene: TRBV18
j_gene: TRBJ2-7
CDR3aa: CASSPRSIYEQYF

abundance: many
d_gene: NA
v_gene: TRBV11-1
j_gene: TRBJ2-7
CDR3aa: CASNDMGYEQYF

abundance: NA
d_gene: TRBD2
v_gene: TRBV4-3
j_gene: TRBJ2-3
CDR3aa: CASSQERLAGPRYF

abundance: NA
d_gene: NA
v_gene: TRBV4-1
j_gene: TRBJ2-7
CDR3aa: CASSRGEVDYEQYF

abundance: few
d_gene: TRBD1
v_gene: TRBV6-2/TRBV6-3
j_gene: TRBJ1-5
CDR3aa: CASSPLTGGNQPQHF

abundance: few
d_gene: TRBD1
v_gene: TRBV5-1
j_gene: TRBJ2-3
CDR3aa: CASSSPGQVLITDTQYF

abundance: NA
d_gene: NA
v_gene: TRBV6-5
j_gene: TRBJ2-4
CDR3aa: CASSPTADSVLTKHIQYF

abundance: NA
d_gene: TRBD2
v_gene: TRBV7-9
j_gene: TRBJ2-5
CDR3aa: CASSLGVAGETQYF

abundance: NA
d_gene: NA
v_gene: TRBV4-1
j_gene: TRBJ2-5
CDR3aa: CASSQRPRGETQYF

abundance: NA
d_gene: NA
v_gene: TRBV9
j_gene: TRBJ1-2
CDR3aa: CASSVDGRAPSTF

abundance: many
d_gene: NA
v_gene: TRBV19
j_gene: TRBJ1-5
CDR3aa: CASRLRSLGDQPQHF

abundance: NA
d_gene: NA
v_gene: TRBV7-2
j_gene: TRBJ2-5
CDR3aa: CASSLVWETQYF

abundance: few
d_gene: NA
v_gene: TRBV12-3/TRBV12-4
j_gene: TRBJ2-7
CDR3aa: CASRDRGEQYF

abundance: many
d_gene: NA
v_gene: TRBV5-1
j_gene: TRBJ2-1
CDR3aa: CASSLENEQFF

abundance: NA
d_gene: NA
v_gene: TRBV24-1
j_gene: TRBJ2-2
CDR3aa: CATSGVPGRSTGGELFF